This T cell receptor beta chain was documented in a study of T cell repertoires in cytomegalovirus infection. Turning to this clonotype: Antigen specificity is unknown.

TCRdb recomputed calls from the reads with MiXCR, one row per CDR3 protein. Among around 800,000 distinct CDR3 sequences listed, around a third were seen once. V lost 4 bases to trimming and J lost 1 base, with 11 bases between them. The V gene's germline CDR1 is MDHEN and CDR2 SYDVKM. The CDR3 runs to 14 residues. The TCR sequence derives from a human donor in good health (CMV status not recorded). Some clones in this sample may be carry-over from other donors' samples. This chain connects TRBV28 to TRBJ2-7, with unresolved D. The specimen was cultured CD8+ T cells from PBMCs, collected from culture after CMV antigen stimulation. The CDR3 spells CASSSTGISYEQYV. CDR3 in DNA: TGTGCCAGCAGTTCGACCGGTATATCCTACGAGCAGTACGTC.